This TCR beta chain came from a study of blood T cells in healthy people across ages. Study in general: Template switching recovered approximately one barcoded beta molecule for every two T cells.

Study-wide findings and caveats: Researchers said unsorted PBMCs prevented a conclusive naive versus antigen-experienced comparison. Diversity of TCR beta per million T cells declined in a roughly linear way with age.

With a J-beta primer mix and a sample-barcoded 5' primer, a second PCR ran about 7 to 11 cycles. Through a template-switch adaptor with 12 random nucleotides, each cDNA molecule received a tag. From the 5' RACE reads, TCRdb called clonotypes with MiXCR, one entry per CDR3 protein. The data show about 640,000 distinct CDR3 sequences, with under 65% seen just once and over 35% held by the top ten. Remarks on this clonotype: Its specificity is not known.

CDR1 and CDR2 (germline): LGHNA, YNFKEQ. The CDR3 runs to 17 residues. This TCR derives from a man in his 60s in good health. Sequenced: blood. The chain carries TRBV4-2 and TRBJ2-1; D may be TRBD1 (6 bases). TRBJ2-7 explains the end of the DNA better; the J call may be wrong. CDR3 loop: CASSQVSRTVSYNEQYF. The DNA of the CDR3 is TGTGCCAGCAGCCAAGTATCTCGGACAGTCTCCTACAATGAGCAGTACTTC.